This T cell receptor beta chain emerged from a study of cytomegalovirus exposure and HLA in healthy donors. At the level of the study: There were more than 350 genotyped donors. Of these, 75% to 85% fell in the genetic ancestry cluster associated with self-reported Caucasian donors.

Concerning this clone itself: What it recognizes is unknown.

Study-wide findings and caveats: Donors were assumed by presence/absence analyses to have roughly uniform sequencing depth. The authors enumerated 180 or so TCR beta chains as linked to cytomegalovirus.

The donors, nominally healthy at sampling, likely had unrecorded immune exposures. Germline V gene data show CDR1 as MNHNS and CDR2 as SASEGT. Trimming removed 1 base at V and 6 bases at J, with 13 bases between. The CDR3 consists of 14 residues. The PCR made use of 60 Vbeta and 13 Jbeta primers. The assay was immunoSEQ multiplex PCR, and TCRdb's table has in-frame clones only and misses some. Found here are 150,000 to 200,000 clones, 81% of them singletons; the top ten hold roughly 5.2%. Sequencing was carried out using PBMCs. The chain links TRBV6-1 to TRBJ2-7, with a tentative D call TRBD2 (5 bases). The source of this sequence is a young woman in good health and CMV-seropositive. The CDR3: CASSEVPEGLEQYF. The CDR3 DNA reads TGTGCCAGCAGTGAAGTCCCCGAAGGACTCGAGCAGTACTTC.